The 16 T cell receptor beta chains below were found in one sample sequenced in a study of identical twins (dated by TCRdb to about 2016). Libraries came from 5' RACE. Sequenced using an Illumina HiSeq 2000. TCRdb cleaned the public reads at Q25 with fastp, built clones with MiXCR and kept in-frame beta chains. Rows with a matching CDR3 protein are joined into one entry that keeps the most common DNA and genes. For this sample there are 400,000 to 500,000 distinct CDR3 sequences; under 20% appear just once. In total, the top ten clones hold 12% of the sample. Sequenced: naive T cells sorted from blood. The cell subset or site label, as the study defines it: cells isolated with a human naive T-cell isolation kit. The receptors stem from a man aged 50 to 60 in good health.

This clonotype came up a few times. CDR3 DNA sequence: TGTGCCAGCAGTTTAGGGGGGGTTTGGACAGGACAAGAGACCCAGTACTTC. Translating gives CASSLGGVWTGQETQYF. This chain links TRBV12-3 or TRBV12-4 with TRBJ2-5; a possible D gene is TRBD1 (7 bases). The CDR3 has 17 amino acids. The V gene lost 1 base and the J gene lost 2 bases, with 17 bases spanning the gap.

The chain employs TRBV20-1 and TRBJ2-7; D unresolved. Germline loops: CDR1 DFQATT, CDR2 SNEGSKA (reference sequence). This CDR3 contains 13 residues. Trimming cost V 3 bases and J 3 bases, with 12 bases left between them. The CDR3 sequence is CSASVLIDYEQYF. The CDR3 bases are TGCAGTGCTAGTGTCTTGATAGACTACGAGCAGTACTTC.

This clonotype was detected only a few times. This chain joins TRBV25-1 and TRBJ1-2; D remains ambiguous. V was cut by 1 base and J by 6 bases, with 6 bases left in between. The CDR3 runs to 12 residues. Germline loops: CDR1 MGHDK, CDR2 SYGVNS. The CDR3, as DNA: TGTGCCAGCAGTGAATTGCCAAATGGCTACACCTTC. Its protein is CASSELPNGYTF.

The chain couples TRBV28 to TRBJ2-7; maybe TRBD1 (5 bases). V lost 6 bases and J lost 0, with 12 bases in between. Germline CDR1 MDHEN, CDR2 SYDVKM. This CDR3 has 14 amino acids. The CDR3 DNA is TGTGCCAGCAGCAGACAGCGCCTCTCCTACGAGCAGTACTTC. Translated, it gives CASSRQRLSYEQYF.

This clonotype was found many times. The gene calls are TRBV7-3 and TRBJ2-1; TRBD2 agrees at 8 bases. The CDR3 consists of 14 residues. The germline gives CDR1 SGHTA, CDR2 FQGTGA. J was trimmed by 3 bases and V by 4 bases; bases with no gene match: 2. CDR3: CASSWTSNYNEQFF. Written as DNA, the CDR3 is TGTGCCAGCAGCTGGACTAGCAACTACAATGAGCAGTTCTTC.

This clonotype has at least ten counts. The chain has TRBV30 and TRBJ2-1; D perhaps matches TRBD2 (5 bases). The CDR3 totals 15 residues. Germline CDR1 is GTSNPN and CDR2 is SVGIG (reference sequence). V gave up 3 bases and J gave up 0 bases, with 12 bases separating them. CDR3 amino acids: CAWSGGPSSYNEQFF. The CDR3, as DNA: TGTGCCTGGAGCGGCGGGCCTAGCTCCTACAATGAGCAGTTCTTC.

This clonotype was observed at least ten times. The V and J genes are TRBV7-2 and TRBJ2-3, with D hard to call. The CDR3 loop spans 12 amino acids. Trimming pared 2 bases from V and 8 bases from J, leaving 8 bases between. CDR1 SGHTA and CDR2 FQGNSA come from the germline V gene. The CDR3: CASSLPPSTQYF. CDR3 DNA: TGTGCCAGCAGCTTACCCCCGTCTACGCAGTATTTT.

This clonotype appeared a few times. The gene calls are TRBV10-3 and TRBJ1-2, with 7 bases identical to TRBD1. After removal of 2 bases from V and 8 bases from J, the junction contained 11 bases not matched to a gene. The CDR3 has 15 amino acids. Germline CDR1 and CDR2: ENHRY and SYGVKD. As DNA, the CDR3 is TGTGCCATCAGTGAGGACTATACAGGGGTGAAGGGCTACACCTTC. Its protein product is CAISEDYTGVKGYTF.

This chain uses TRBV10-3 with TRBJ2-1, with D unresolved. This CDR3 spans 17 amino acids. Trimming stripped 0 bases from V and 4 bases from J, with 16 bases between. Per the germline V gene, CDR1 is ENHRY and CDR2 is SYGVKD. DNA for the CDR3: TGTGCCATCAGTGAGTCCCTCACCAGGAAGCCATACAATGAGCAGTTCTTC. It specifies CAISESLTRKPYNEQFF.

This sequence joins TRBV10-3 and TRBJ2-3, with D tentatively TRBD1 (6 bases). V was trimmed by 8 bases and J by 0 bases, leaving 18 bases between them. The CDR3 is 16 residues long. Germline V gives CDR1 ENHRY, CDR2 SYGVKD. The chain's CDR3 is CAIRGHAVGSTDTQYF. The CDR3, as DNA: TGTGCCATCCGGGGACATGCCGTTGGGAGCACAGATACGCAGTATTTT.

V gene TRBV7-2 combines with J gene TRBJ2-7, with 9 bases aligning to TRBD2. CDR1 SGHTA and CDR2 FQGNSA come from the germline V gene. The CDR3 length is 16 residues. J was trimmed by 0 bases and V by 2 bases; bases with no gene match: 5. The chain's CDR3 is CASSLQAGGHSYEQYF. The CDR3 DNA reads TGTGCCAGCAGCTTACAAGCGGGAGGCCACTCCTACGAGCAGTACTTC.

The CDR3 DNA sequence: TGCGCCAGCAGTGCCTATTTAACCTACGAGCAGTACTTC. It yields the protein CASSAYLTYEQYF. The chain couples TRBV10-1 to TRBJ2-7; D is undetermined. The CDR3 spans 13 residues. V lost 4 bases to trimming and J lost 2 bases, with 9 bases between them. The germline CDR1 and CDR2 sequences are WNHNN and SYGVQD (reference sequence).

The chain couples TRBV28 to TRBJ2-1; D is unclear. V was pared by 3 bases and J by 9 bases, with 6 bases between. The CDR3 length is 11 residues. Germline-derived CDR1 and CDR2 are MDHEN and SYDVKM. CDR3 DNA: TGTGCCAGCAGTTTCGCCCCTGAGCAGTTCTTC. It is translated as CASSFAPEQFF.

This clonotype was recorded at least ten times. The J gene is TRBJ2-2, the V gene TRBV27, with TRBD1 identical over 10 bases. Per the germline V gene, CDR1 is MNHEY and CDR2 is SMNVEV (reference sequence). Unmatched junction bases numbered 8, after V lost 5 bases and J lost 2 bases. CDR3 length equals 17 residues. The CDR3 loop reads CASSMHRDRGNTGELFF. DNA of the CDR3: TGTGCCAGCAGTATGCACCGGGACAGGGGAAACACCGGGGAGCTGTTTTTT.

The J gene is TRBJ2-1, the V gene TRBV5-1; D gene uncertain. CDR1 SGHRS and CDR2 YFSETQ come from the germline V gene. The CDR3 sequence is 15 residues long. The V and J ends lost 2 bases and 6 bases respectively, with 15 bases between them. CDR3 in DNA: TGCGCCAGCAGCTTTGACAAGTCGTACTTCAATGAGCAGTTCTTC. The encoded protein is CASSFDKSYFNEQFF.

A few counts support this clonotype. The V call is TRBV6-1, the J call TRBJ2-2, with D perhaps TRBD1 (6 bases). V lost 8 bases to trimming and J lost 5 bases, with 18 bases between them. Germline lookup yields CDR1 MNHNS and CDR2 SASEGT. The CDR3 runs 15 residues. CDR3 residues: CASAFRTDATGELFF. CDR3 bases: TGTGCCAGCGCTTTTCGGACAGACGCAACCGGGGAGCTGTTTTTT.